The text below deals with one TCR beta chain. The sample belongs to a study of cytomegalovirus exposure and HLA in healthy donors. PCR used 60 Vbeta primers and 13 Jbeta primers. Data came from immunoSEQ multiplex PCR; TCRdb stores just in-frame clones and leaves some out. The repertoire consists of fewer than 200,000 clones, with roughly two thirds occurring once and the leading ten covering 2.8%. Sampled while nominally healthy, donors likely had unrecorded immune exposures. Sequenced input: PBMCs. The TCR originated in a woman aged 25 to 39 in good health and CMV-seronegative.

CDR3 protein: CASSNFGGHTAYEQYF. CDR3 bases: TGTGCCAGCAGCAACTTCGGGGGGCATACAGCCTACGAGCAGTACTTC. V usage is TRBV5-6 and J usage is TRBJ2-7, with D maybe TRBD2 (7 bases). This CDR3 has 16 residues. V lost 4 bases and J 2 bases, leaving 19 bases between the germline ends. Germline V gene data show CDR1 as SGHDT and CDR2 as YYEEEE.